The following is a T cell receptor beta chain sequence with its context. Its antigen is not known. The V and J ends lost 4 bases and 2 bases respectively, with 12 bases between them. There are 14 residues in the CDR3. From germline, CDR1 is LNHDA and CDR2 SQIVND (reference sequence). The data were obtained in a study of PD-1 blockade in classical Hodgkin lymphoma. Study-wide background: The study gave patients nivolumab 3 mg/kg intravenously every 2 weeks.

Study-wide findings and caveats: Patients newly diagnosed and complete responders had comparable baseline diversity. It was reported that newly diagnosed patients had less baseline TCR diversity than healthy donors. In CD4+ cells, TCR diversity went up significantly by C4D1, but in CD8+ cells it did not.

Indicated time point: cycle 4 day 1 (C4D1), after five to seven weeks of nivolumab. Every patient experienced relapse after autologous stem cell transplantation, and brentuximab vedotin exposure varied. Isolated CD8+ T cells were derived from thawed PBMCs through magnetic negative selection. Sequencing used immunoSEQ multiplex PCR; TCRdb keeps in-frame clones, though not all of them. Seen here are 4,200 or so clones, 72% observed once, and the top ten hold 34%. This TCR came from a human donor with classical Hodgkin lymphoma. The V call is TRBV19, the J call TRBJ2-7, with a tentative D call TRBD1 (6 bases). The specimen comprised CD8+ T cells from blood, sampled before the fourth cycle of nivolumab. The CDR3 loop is CASSTRTAPYEQYF. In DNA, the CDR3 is TGTGCCAGTAGTACCCGGACAGCCCCCTACGAGCAGTACTTC.